This T cell receptor beta chain originates from a study of neurological immune-mediated disorders. General study results and limits: Across subjects, expanded clones had no CDR3 amino acid sequences in common, pointing to private repertoires in all groups. Whereas HTLV-1-associated myelopathy showed the most TCR clonal expansion, multiple sclerosis showed the least, with levels below those of healthy controls.

Synthesis of cDNA was performed by 5'RACE using 10-nucleotide random UMIs. Every sequencing run produced over 200 million TCR-beta sequences, and the sequences from any one run covered 15-18 subjects. TCRdb processed the 5' RACE reads anew with MiXCR; each CDR3 protein has one entry. The sample includes 36,000 or so distinct CDR3 sequences, about a tenth of them seen just once. This clonotype was detected many times. The antigen is unknown. The CDR3 totals 13 residues. CDR1 MGHRA and CDR2 YSYEKL come from the germline V gene. V lost 1 base and J 9 bases, leaving 10 bases between the germline ends. The chain combines TRBV4-1 with TRBJ1-5; D call uncertain. The TCR comes from a young woman with HTLV-1-associated myelopathy (HAM/TSP). The sample taken for sequencing was PBMCs. In DNA, the CDR3 is TGCGCCAGCAGCCAAGTCGAGGCCGGGCCCCAGCATTTT. Translation: CASSQVEAGPQHF.